This T cell receptor (beta chain) was captured in a study of beta chain features in type 1 diabetes. This clone was picked up a small number of times. The single heparinised draw taken from each donor contained roughly 100 mL of blood on average. Every bit of the isolated RNA underwent reverse transcription, so sequencing read expressed TCRB transcripts. Some clones are missing from TCRdb's copy, which holds only in-frame ones; the method was immunoSEQ multiplex PCR. The sample records 390,000 or so clones, approximately 15% being singletons. The CDR3 spans 15 residues. The junction had 14 bases not matched to a gene; V was cut back by 8 bases and J by 4 bases.

The sequenced sample was naive CD4+ T cells from blood. The origin of this receptor is a man under 40 in good health. The chain uses TRBV23-1 and TRBJ2-7; 7 nucleotides align to TRBD1. TRBV23-1 is given ORF status, its function remaining uncertain. This CDR3 is CASGQTRQGGYEQYF. In DNA, the CDR3 is TGCGCCAGCGGACAGACCCGACAGGGTGGGTACGAGCAGTACTTC.